This record concerns one T cell receptor (beta chain) sequence. Its target is unknown. The CDR3 spans 18 residues. This entry comes from a study of T cell responses to AZD1222 COVID-19 vaccine. Study observations and caveats: Two doses of AZD1222 preceded a rise in Spike-specific TCR breadth and depth.

This table comes from immunoSEQ multiplex PCR, and its TCRdb copy is limited to in-frame clones, with some not included. Of roughly 150,000 clones listed, roughly 92% are singletons. The sequenced sample was peripheral blood, obtained on day 0 of AZD1222 vaccination. The receptor was isolated from an adult in good health. The chain recombines TRBV21-1 with TRBJ1-5; TRBD1 is taken as the D call from the table, unchecked against the DNA. TRBV21-1 is tagged as a pseudogene. CDR3 amino acids: CASSIAHFGQDSNQPQHF. The CDR3 nucleotides read TGTGCCAGCAGCATTGCTCACTTTGGACAGGATAGCAATCAGCCCCAGCATTTT.